This passage covers 19 T cell receptor beta chains from one sample sequenced in a study of Graves' ophthalmopathy and Graves' hyperthyroidism. RNA transcripts were the template, and TCR beta CDR3 regions were amplified from them. The library came from an HTBI-primed first-round RT-PCR and a second-round multiplex PCR. From the multiplex PCR reads, TCRdb called clonotypes with MiXCR, one entry per CDR3 protein. The sample gives about 220,000 distinct CDR3 sequences, about 22% of which show up once; roughly 39% is in the top ten. Sequencing was performed on peripheral blood. These receptors were obtained from a woman between 50 and 59 years old with Graves' ophthalmopathy.

In this sample, this clonotype turned up many times. The chain uses TRBV28 and TRBJ1-2, with 8 bases aligning to TRBD1. The trim removed 5 bases at V and 4 bases at J, leaving 3 bases unmatched. This CDR3 spans 13 amino acids. Per germline, CDR1 MDHEN and CDR2 SYDVKM. CDR3 region: CASSRGQGYGYTF. In nucleotides, the CDR3 is TGTGCCAGCAGTCGCGGACAGGGCTATGGCTACACCTTC.

This clonotype showed up just a few times. The chain couples TRBV5-6 to TRBJ2-7; D gene uncertain. CDR3 length: 12 residues. Germline V CDR1 and CDR2: SGHDT, YYEEEE. V was cut by 0 bases and J by 6 bases, with 7 bases left in between. CDR3 nucleotides: TGTGCCAGCAGCTTGGCCTCCGGCGAGCAGTACTTC. This codes for CASSLASGEQYF.

This clonotype was picked up many times. The chain recombines TRBV6-5 with TRBJ2-7; D is tentatively TRBD1 or TRBD2 (5 bases each). The CDR3 has 14 amino acids. V was clipped by 0 bases and J by 2 bases, with 8 bases between them. CDR1 MNHEY and CDR2 SVGAGI come from the germline V gene. The CDR3 DNA reads TGTGCCAGCAGTTACTCGGGGACCCCCTACGAGCAGTACTTC. Its translation: CASSYSGTPYEQYF.

This clonotype was observed many times. The chain links TRBV7-2 to TRBJ2-7; D remains unclear. V lost 8 bases to trimming and J lost 5 bases, with 13 bases between them. This CDR3 region has 12 residues. Germline values: CDR1 SGHTA, CDR2 FQGNSA. In DNA, the CDR3 is TGTGCCAGCGTGTCCGGCTTCCACGAGCAGTACTTC. The encoded protein is CASVSGFHEQYF.

The chain joins TRBV24-1 to TRBJ2-2; D is uncertain. Trimming shortened V by 2 bases and J by 2 bases, and 8 bases separated the two germline ends. CDR3 size: 15 residues. Germline CDR1 is KGHDR and CDR2 is SFDVKD. The CDR3 DNA reads as TGTGCCACCAGTGATTCTAGGAGAAACACCGGGGAGCTGTTTTTT. It is translated as CATSDSRRNTGELFF.

There are many counts of this clonotype. This chain joins TRBV6-2 or TRBV6-3 and TRBJ2-7; D gene unclear. V lost 0 bases and J lost 3, with 21 bases in between. This CDR3 spans 18 amino acids. Looked up from germline, CDR1 is MNHEY and CDR2 is SVGEGT. The CDR3 reads CASSYSVNSVLGNYEQYF. DNA of the CDR3: TGTGCCAGCAGTTACTCGGTCAATTCGGTTTTGGGGAACTACGAGCAGTACTTC.

The V call is TRBV7-9, the J call TRBJ2-5; TRBD1 agrees at 7 bases. This CDR3 spans 13 amino acids. V dropped 6 bases and J dropped 4; count of bases not matched to a gene: 5. The germline V gene encodes CDR1 SEHNR and CDR2 FQNEAQ (reference sequence). CDR3 in amino acids: CASRDRAAETQYF. The CDR3 nucleotides are TGTGCCAGCAGAGACAGGGCCGCAGAGACCCAGTACTTC.

This clonotype was seen at least ten times. This sequence joins TRBV7-2 and TRBJ1-6; TRBD1 might be the D (5 bases). The CDR3 spans 16 residues. CDR1 is SGHTA and CDR2 is FQGNSA in the germline V gene. Trimming cost V 2 bases and J 4 bases, with 12 bases left between them. CDR3 loop: CASSLKSGNYNSPLHF. The CDR3 region has the DNA TGTGCCAGCAGCTTAAAGTCAGGGAATTATAATTCACCCCTCCACTTT.

There are many counts of this clonotype. The chain carries TRBV28 and TRBJ1-5; 10 positions agree with TRBD1. Germline-derived CDR1 and CDR2 are MDHEN and SYDVKM. V was pared by 5 bases and J by 0 bases, with 7 bases of the junction left unmatched. The CDR3 extends over 17 amino acids. The CDR3 is CASSKQTGGYSNQPQHF. CDR3 nucleotides: TGTGCCAGCAGTAAACAGACAGGGGGCTATAGCAATCAGCCCCAGCATTTT.

This chain uses TRBV20-1 with TRBJ1-1, with D unclear. This CDR3 comprises 11 residues. The ends were cut back, 1 base at V and 6 bases at J, with 6 bases in the middle. Germline CDR1 reads DFQATT; CDR2 reads SNEGSKA (reference sequence). Here the CDR3 DNA reads TGCAGTGCTAGAGCCGACGCTGAAGCTTTCTTT. Protein sequence: CSARADAEAFF.

This clonotype was seen at least ten times. The chain recombines TRBV6-4 with TRBJ1-5; D perhaps matches TRBD1 (5 bases). Germline V gene sequence: CDR1 MRHNA, CDR2 SNTAGT. The ends were cut back, 3 bases at V and 7 bases at J, with 13 bases in the middle. There are 14 residues in the CDR3. The CDR3 DNA is TGTGCCAGCAGTGAACAAGGGGTAGGGCAGCCCCAGCATTTT. This encodes CASSEQGVGQPQHF.

The CDR3 reads CASSQEPTYEQYF. CDR3 bases: TGCGCCAGCAGCCAAGAACCCACCTACGAGCAGTACTTC. The chain uses TRBV4-1 and TRBJ2-7, with D hard to call. Germline CDR1 is MGHRA and CDR2 is YSYEKL. With 0 bases removed from V and 2 bases from J, the gap between germline ends came to 5 bases. The CDR3 extends over 13 amino acids.

This clonotype was observed a few times. This sequence joins TRBV12-3 or TRBV12-4 and TRBJ1-1; 7 nucleotides match TRBD1. The J segment lost 7 bases and the V segment lost 6 bases, leaving 8 bases of the junction unmatched. CDR3 length: 13 amino acids. CDR3 in amino acids: CASSGQAEIEAFF. CDR3 bases: TGTGCCAGCAGCGGACAGGCGGAAATTGAAGCTTTCTTT.

This clonotype has at least ten counts. The chain has TRBV28 and TRBJ1-5; 8 bases are a match to TRBD1. The CDR3 loop spans 16 amino acids. Per the germline V gene, CDR1 is MDHEN and CDR2 is SYDVKM. With V trimmed by 6 bases and J by 11 bases, 18 bases remained unmatched. CDR3 protein: CASSSHLGAGGRSQHF. The CDR3 DNA sequence: TGTGCCAGCAGCTCACACTTAGGGGCAGGGGGCCGATCCCAGCATTTT.

This clonotype occurred many times. V and J are TRBV2 and TRBJ2-5; D uncertain. The CDR3 totals 13 residues. Germline CDR1 and CDR2: SNHLY and FYNNEI. V shed 2 bases and J shed 1 base, with 5 bases lying between them. The CDR3 sequence: CASSEWVQETQYF. CDR3 coding DNA: TGTGCCAGCAGTGAATGGGTCCAAGAGACCCAGTACTTC.

The chain combines TRBV30 with TRBJ2-7, with 14 positions matching TRBD2. J lost 5 bases, V lost 0 bases, and 12 bases had no gene match. The length of the CDR3 is 18 residues. Germline CDR1 reads GTSNPN; CDR2 reads SVGIG (reference sequence). The DNA of the CDR3 is TGTGCCTGGAGTGTACTCGGACTAGCGGGAGGAGTTATCCACGAGCAGTACTTC. It codes for CAWSVLGLAGGVIHEQYF.

This clonotype was counted many times. This rearrangement joins TRBV9 to TRBJ1-3; a weak D match, TRBD1 (5 bases). Germline CDR1 SGDLS, CDR2 YYNGEE. CDR3 length: 13 amino acids. Trimming removed 0 bases at V and 4 bases at J, with 5 bases between. The CDR3, as DNA: TGTGCCAGCAGCGTAGAGGGGGGAAACACCATATATTTT. Residues: CASSVEGGNTIYF.

This clonotype was picked up many times. V usage is TRBV29-1 and J usage is TRBJ1-1, with unresolved D. The V and J ends lost 7 bases and 6 bases respectively, with 15 bases between them. The germline V gene has CDR1 SQVTM and CDR2 ANQGSEA. CDR3 length: 12 amino acids. CDR3: CSADGLGPEAFF. As DNA, the CDR3 is TGCAGCGCCGATGGGTTAGGCCCTGAAGCTTTCTTT.

This clonotype was found many times. The chain joins TRBV19 to TRBJ2-7; 8 nucleotides line up with TRBD1. The V segment lost 8 bases and the J segment 4 bases; nucleotides outside the gene matches: 10. The CDR3 totals 14 residues. CDR1 and CDR2 (germline): LNHDA, SQIVND (reference sequence). For the CDR3, the DNA is TGTGCCAGTGGCGTTACAGGGGGTTCGTACGAGCAGTACTTC. It yields the protein CASGVTGGSYEQYF.